Reported below is one T cell receptor (beta chain). Its antigen is unknown. Per-nucleotide qualities are absent, and no much larger clonotype sits a single base away. Libraries came from the immunoSEQ multiplex PCR assay. The study's processing was this. A statistical classification framework was built to diagnose cytomegalovirus status from the catalog of TCR beta chain sequences. The immuneACCESS repertoire file appears here via TCRdb, limited to in-frame rearrangements. These files lack a portion of the clones; in checked studies, under half of the deficit traces to unresolved V genes, and the cause of the others is not known. The V and J calls and clone size are taken from that table; D and trimming were inferred from the DNA. This sample gives roughly 57,000 clones in total; 93% of them show up just once. Under 2% of the sample goes to the ten largest clones. This entry belongs to a study of cytomegalovirus exposure and HLA in healthy donors (dated by TCRdb to about 2017). The study in broad terms: According to a later analysis, one platform produced both the 110 or so validation repertoires and the roughly 650 repertoires of the first cohort. The aim of the study was to test whether cataloging public T cell receptors could identify signatures of past pathogen exposure. Along with the approximately 650-subject first cohort, a separate validation cohort of over a hundred different subjects was used. The study combined high-throughput TCR immunosequencing, statistical association of individual TCRs with disease status, and machine learning to predict cytomegalovirus infection status. The full study reports these points: The classifier was reported to diagnose cytomegalovirus status with high specificity and sensitivity in both the original cohort and the validation cohort. In vitro tests confirmed that a few of the cytomegalovirus-associated TCR beta chains recognize cytomegalovirus antigens. Of the cluster scores, roughly 95% were above 0 in a later analysis, which found that TCRs clustered in the first cohort also tended to co-occur in the approximately 130 validation repertoires. Most TCR sequences were observed very rarely across donors, whereas some public TCRs were present in many individuals. The authors suggested that the approach could potentially be generalized to other disease states and immunological phenotypes. All 120 repertoires were used to score co-occurrence in the validation cohort in a later analysis, because that analysis had no HLA typing for the cohort. A total of about 180 TCR beta chains were listed by the study as associated with cytomegalovirus.

Separate from the roughly 700-subject first cohort, the validation cohort of some 130 subjects was the group to which the donors belonged. This clonotype was sampled from a woman aged 18-35 years in good health and CMV-seropositive. The specimen was PBMCs.

The DNA is as follows: TGTGCCAGTAGTACGGAGCACCTCCAGGGTGTCTATTCACCCCTCCACTTT. It translates as CASSTEHLQGVYSPLHF. This chain joins TRBV19 to TRBJ1-6; the D region possibly corresponds to TRBD1 (5 bases align). CDR1 and CDR2, per the germline V gene (reference sequence), are LNHDA and SQIVND. From its cysteine to its phenylalanine, the CDR3 spans 17 amino acids. The CDR3 DNA has 51 bases and is translated from base 1. V and J are truncated by 4 bases and 8 bases respectively, leaving an intervening sequence of 21 bases.